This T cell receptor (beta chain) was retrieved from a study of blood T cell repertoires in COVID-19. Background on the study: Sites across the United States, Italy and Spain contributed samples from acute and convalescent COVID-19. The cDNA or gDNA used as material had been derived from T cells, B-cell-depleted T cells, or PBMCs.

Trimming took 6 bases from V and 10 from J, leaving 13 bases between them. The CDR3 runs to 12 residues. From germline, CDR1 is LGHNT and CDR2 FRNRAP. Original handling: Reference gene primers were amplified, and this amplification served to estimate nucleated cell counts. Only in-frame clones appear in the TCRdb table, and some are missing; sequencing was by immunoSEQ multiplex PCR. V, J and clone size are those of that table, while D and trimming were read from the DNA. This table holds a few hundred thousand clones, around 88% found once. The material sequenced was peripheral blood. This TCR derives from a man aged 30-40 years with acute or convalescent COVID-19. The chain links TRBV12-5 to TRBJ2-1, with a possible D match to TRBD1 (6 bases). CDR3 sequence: CASGQEQGEQFF. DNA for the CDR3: TGTGCTAGTGGACAAGAACAGGGCGAGCAGTTCTTC.